The subject of this entry is one T cell receptor beta chain. The clone's antigen remains unknown. No per-base quality is available; no much larger clone lies one base away. In total, about 650 healthy bone marrow donors made up the cohort. At the time of sampling, all cohort members were nominally healthy, though unrecorded immune exposures were likely present. The donor was CMV seronegative and belonged to the group of 352 seronegative cohort members. Every donor gave a peripheral blood sample, and the peripheral blood mononuclear cells from that sample were used for TCR beta sequencing. The Qiagen DNeasy Blood Extraction Kit was used to extract genomic DNA from the blood cell samples. Libraries were constructed by the immunoSEQ multiplex PCR assay. The multiplex PCR relied on a mix of 60 forward primers for TCR Vbeta segments and 13 reverse primers for TCR Jbeta segments. The CDR3 region of rearranged TCR beta genes was amplified from genomic DNA with a multiplex PCR assay. The Illumina HiSeq System was used to sequence the amplified TCR beta libraries as 87-base-pair reads. The published analysis was carried out like this. A later analysis tallied roughly 78 million unique TCR beta chains across the 650 to 750 repertoires, and approximately 9.9 million of those chains were shared by two or more donors. To remove PCR and sequencing errors, raw reads were error-corrected and collapsed into unique sequences using a nearest-neighbor algorithm that merged closely related sequences. Alignment of CDR3 sequences to IMGT reference sequences was used to assign V, D and J gene segments. For a sequence to be retained, a match of at least six nucleotides was required to both a V gene segment and a J gene segment. Rearrangements were classified as productive when the CDR3 lacked stop codons and remained in frame with V and J, and all other rearrangements were classified as non-productive. CDR3 was defined by IMGT convention, running from the second conserved V-encoded cysteine to the conserved J-encoded phenylalanine. Sequences without an unambiguous match to a single V gene segment were excluded from the earlier analysis of over 500 of the donors. In an earlier analysis of about 590 of the donors, a V segment was called functional when productive rearrangements were above 56.7%, and segregating when the standard deviation between donors exceeded 5%. A statistical classification framework was developed to diagnose cytomegalovirus status using the catalog of TCR beta chain sequences. In a later analysis, TCR nucleotide sequences were compared against IMGT/GENE-DB human TR gene sequences so that V and J genes could be assigned. In a later analysis, CDR3 sequences and most-parsimonious VDJ recombination scenarios were assigned using the TCRdist pipeline. In a later analysis, each TCR beta chain was defined by its CDR3 amino acid sequence together with its V-gene family, and reads without a unique V-gene family were excluded. To address suspected cross-contamination and a sequencing artifact, a later analysis removed a few hundred highly shared, low-generation-probability nucleotide sequences. For each public chain, a later analysis derived a clonal expansion index from normalized ranks of inferred template counts within each repertoire. In a later analysis, generation probabilities were computed with a VDJ recombination model fitted to out-of-frame rearrangements, and the resulting probabilities were checked against IGoR. Hypergeometric tests were used in a later analysis to score TCR-TCR, TCR-HLA and TCR-CMV co-occurrence, with a repertoire-size bias correction applied to the TCR pairs. False discovery rates were estimated in a later analysis by permuting HLA or CMV assignments 20 times. In a later analysis, co-occurring TCRs were grouped with DBSCAN, and TCRdist sequence similarity was added when clustering was performed within HLA-allele-positive subsets. For co-occurrence clustering, repertoires with fewer than 30,000 or more than 120,000 public chains were excluded, along with a handful of repertoires with anomalous nucleotide sharing. Not all clones reach the TCRdb copy of this immuneACCESS table, which keeps in-frame sequences only. Checked studies attribute under half of the gap to unresolved V genes and leave the rest unexplained. V, J and clone size are those of that table, while D and trimming were read from the DNA. Counted in this sample were about 120,000 clones; about 81% of them appeared once. Together, the top ten hold around 1.9% of the sample.

The data stem from a study of cytomegalovirus exposure and HLA in healthy donors (dated by TCRdb to the late 2010s). Describing the broader study: In an earlier analysis of under 750 of the donors, 276 Gb of sequence data and just under 120 million unique TCR beta sequences from roughly 200 million T cells were reported. Every discovery cohort repertoire had been produced on one sequencing platform. A later analysis re-examined previously published TCR beta repertoires from more than 650 donors and added high-resolution HLA genotyping to investigate patterns of TCR occurrence. A separate validation cohort of over 95 different subjects was used in addition to the roughly 700-subject first cohort. High-throughput TCR immunosequencing, statistical association of individual TCRs with disease status, and machine learning were combined to predict cytomegalovirus infection status. Around 330 gigabases of sequencing data and around 88 million unique TCR sequences made up an early release that covered approximately 700 HLA-typed donors. Both class I and class II loci were covered by HLA typing, at four-digit resolution. Using immunosequencing, the study profiled T cell repertoires from fewer than 850 subjects and related those repertoires to cytomegalovirus serostatus. Among some 400 genotyped donors of the cohort, an average of approximately 230,000 unique TCR beta nucleotide sequences were sequenced per donor, around 20% of them non-productive. The study was designed to test whether signatures of past pathogen exposure could be identified by cataloging public T cell receptors. A later genetic analysis took genome-wide SNP genotypes for 398 of the 666 donors and used that subset as a discovery cohort. The number of donors typed differed by locus, with about 629-630 for A, B, C, DRB1 and DQB1, roughly 520 for DQA1, 606 for DPA1, and under 490 for DPB1. Alongside the repertoire data, information on donor age, sex, ethnicity and CMV serostatus was compiled. A few DR-DQ haplotypes were treated as single units for association and clustering because of strong linkage in the cohort. The genetic ancestry cluster associated with self-reported Caucasian donors included roughly 84% of the approximately 400 genotyped donors. Rather than drawing on any new phenotypic data, the later analysis identified candidate immune exposures from TCR beta sequences and the way those sequences occurred across donors. An earlier analysis of around 580 of the donors used high-throughput TCR beta sequencing to judge whether each TCR beta V gene segment behaved as functional or pseudogenic. Broader findings and caveats from the paper: A further reported finding was that TCR beta sequences accurately predicted the HLA-A and HLA-B alleles for most subjects in the first cohort. A later analysis reported that several top co-occurrence clusters appeared linked to parvovirus B19, influenza, CMV and Epstein-Barr virus. In an earlier analysis of around 500 of the donors, most TCR beta V segments appeared in productive rearrangements about 87% or about 30% of the time, broadly matching IMGT annotations. In this cohort, only TCR beta chains were sequenced, and detectable features were limited by the absence of alpha or paired-chain data. In a later analysis, most CMV-associated TCR beta chains were found to appear HLA-restricted, with HLA associations seemingly driven largely by CMV exposure. The study listed 150 to 200 TCR beta chains as associated with cytomegalovirus. According to a later genetic analysis, donors in an Asian-associated ancestry cluster had fewer N-insertions in productive TCRs than the roughly 700-donor mean. An association between a missense DCLRE1C variant and V-gene and J-gene trimming of TCR beta chains was found in a later genetic analysis and replicated in an independent cohort. HLA typing was unavailable for some donors at each locus, so association tests used only the typed subset. Immune exposure information for the cohort was limited to CMV serostatus. A later analysis found that TCR association rates varied across HLA loci, with DRB1 alleles showing the most associated TCRs and HLA-C alleles the fewest. The authors suggested that the approach could potentially be extended to other disease states and immunological phenotypes. In both the original and validation cohorts, the classifier was reported to diagnose cytomegalovirus status with high specificity and sensitivity. A later analysis found that HLA-associated TCR beta chains were more clonally expanded and had lower generation probabilities than equally common non-associated chains. A cluster of highly shared sequence variants was judged likely to represent a technical artifact of the sequencing pipeline. In vitro tests confirmed that a few of the cytomegalovirus-associated TCR beta chains recognize cytomegalovirus antigens. Because counts were too low, some 17 rarely observed V segments, including chromosome 9 orphons, were left out of the earlier analysis of 587 of the donors. The presence/absence analyses assumed that sequencing depth was roughly uniform across donors, and that assumption may not be true. Correlated functional status among segregating V segments might reflect linkage disequilibrium, but an unknown experimental factor could not be ruled out. At a false discovery rate of 0.05, a later analysis linked 16,951 TCR beta sequences to specific HLA alleles. While some public TCRs were present in many individuals, most TCR sequences turned up only very rarely across donors. When HLA alleles, especially DR and DQ, strongly co-occurred, TCR associations were difficult to assign to individual alleles.

Sequencing input: PBMCs. The sequence was collected from a man aged 35-49 years in good health and CMV-seronegative.

The DNA is as follows: TGTGCCAGCAGCCGAACGGGGGTCGCTAATGAAAAACTGTTTTTT. Translated, it reads CASSRTGVANEKLFF. Rearrangement joined TRBV7-2 to TRBJ1-4, with TRBD1 perhaps the D gene, on 5 matching bases. Measured from the cysteine to the phenylalanine, the CDR3 is 15 residues long. Of all the DNA, just the CDR3 is kept, 45 bases in frame from base 1. Via the germline V gene, CDR1 is SGHTA and CDR2 FQGNSA. V is clipped by 5 bases and J by 3 bases, and the sequence between their germline boundaries is 13 bases long.